Each of the 6 T cell receptor beta chains below was sequenced from the same sample in a study of technical replicates of blood from a handful of donors. Only in-frame clones appear in the TCRdb table, and some are missing; sequencing was by immunoSEQ multiplex PCR. Of under 95,000 clones in the sample, over 90% were seen once. Sequencing was carried out using T cells isolated from PBMCs. These receptors all come from a human donor in good health.

This chain links TRBV6-5 with TRBJ2-1, with D possibly TRBD2 on 5 matching bases. This CDR3 has 11 amino acids. Per germline, CDR1 MNHEY and CDR2 SVGAGI. V was cut by 4 bases and J by 10 bases, with 8 bases left in between. CDR3 in DNA: TGTGCCAGCAGTTTTCCGGGGGAGCAGTTCTTC. Residues: CASSFPGEQFF.

V gene TRBV27 combines with J gene TRBJ1-1; D possibly corresponds to TRBD1 (6 bases). Germline V gene data show CDR1 as MNHEY and CDR2 as SMNVEV (reference sequence). This CDR3 is built from 13 residues. The V end lost 1 base, the J end lost 6 bases, and 9 bases lay between the germline ends. DNA for the CDR3: TGTGCCAGCAGTTTATTGGACAGCCCTGAAGCTTTCTTT. It is translated as CASSLLDSPEAFF.

V gene TRBV5-1 combines with J gene TRBJ1-4, with D perhaps TRBD1 (6 bases). CDR3 length: 16 residues. The germline V gene encodes CDR1 SGHRS and CDR2 YFSETQ. V lost 2 bases and J 11 bases, leaving 22 bases between the germline ends. The CDR3, as DNA: TGCGCCAGCAGCTTAAACAGGGCAGAATCCGAGGGGAAACTGTTTTTT. Amino acids: CASSLNRAESEGKLFF.

The chain uses TRBV11-3 and TRBJ2-2; tentative D call: TRBD1 (5 bases). The CDR3 runs 20 residues. Germline CDR1 SGHNT, CDR2 YENEEA. V lost 0 bases and J lost 4, with 24 bases in between. CDR3 protein: CASSLEPRQGVSTGTGELFF. Here the CDR3 DNA reads TGTGCCAGCAGCTTAGAGCCCCGGCAGGGTGTTTCGACGGGCACCGGGGAGCTGTTTTTT.

This CDR3 reads CASSAGTSGRSTGELFF. For the CDR3, the DNA is TGTGCCAGCAGTGCAGGGACTAGCGGGAGGAGCACCGGGGAGCTGTTTTTT. The gene calls are TRBV6-1 and TRBJ2-2; 15 positions match TRBD2. The CDR3 length is 17 residues. Per germline, CDR1 MNHNS and CDR2 SASEGT. V lost 4 bases, J lost 4 bases, and 4 bases stayed unmatched.

The chain uses TRBV7-5 and TRBJ1-6. TRBV7-5 is described as a pseudogene. This CDR3 has 14 amino acids. For the CDR3, the DNA is TGTGTCAGAAGCTTTTCGGTGGATAATTCACCCCTCCACTTT. Encoded protein: CVRSFSVDNSPLHF.